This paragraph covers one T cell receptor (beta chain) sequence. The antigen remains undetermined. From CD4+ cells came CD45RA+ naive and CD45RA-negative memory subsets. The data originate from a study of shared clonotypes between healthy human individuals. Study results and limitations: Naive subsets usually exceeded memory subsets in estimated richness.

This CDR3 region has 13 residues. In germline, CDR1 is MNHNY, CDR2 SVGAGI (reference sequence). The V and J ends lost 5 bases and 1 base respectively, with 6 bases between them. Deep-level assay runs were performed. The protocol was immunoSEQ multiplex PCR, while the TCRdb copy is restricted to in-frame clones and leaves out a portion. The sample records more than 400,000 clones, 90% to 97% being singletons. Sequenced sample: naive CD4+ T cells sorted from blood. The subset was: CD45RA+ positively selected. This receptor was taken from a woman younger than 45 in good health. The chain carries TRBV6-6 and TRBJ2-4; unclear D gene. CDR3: CASSPGAKNIQYF. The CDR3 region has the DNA TGTGCCAGCAGTCCTGGGGCCAAAAACATTCAGTACTTC.